A single sample gave rise to the 23 T cell receptor beta chains below, sequenced in a study of cytomegalovirus exposure and HLA in healthy donors. 13 Jbeta primers and 60 Vbeta primers were used for the PCR. Clones were sequenced by immunoSEQ multiplex PCR, and TCRdb holds only the in-frame ones, with some missing. Here the sample spans under 200,000 clones, 68% being singletons. Sequenced sample: PBMCs. The source of these receptors is a woman under 30 in good health and CMV-seropositive.

V is TRBV11-2 and J is TRBJ1-3, with D perhaps TRBD1 (5 bases). Trimming shortened V by 8 bases and J by 0 bases, and 20 bases separated the two germline ends. Germline assignment: CDR1 SGHAT and CDR2 FQNNGV. The CDR3 extends over 17 amino acids. The CDR3 DNA sequence: TGTGCCAGCGCGTGGCGTGACAGACTTAACTCTGGAAACACCATATATTTT. Amino acid sequence: CASAWRDRLNSGNTIYF.

The gene calls are TRBV7-2 and TRBJ2-5; the match to TRBD2 covers 8 bases. Gene TRBJ2-7 matches the end of the DNA better, so the J call may be wrong. CDR1 and CDR2 (germline): SGHTA, FQGNSA. The CDR3 totals 16 residues. CDR3 coding DNA: TGTGCCAGCAGCCCCCCCGGAGTAGCGGGGCTTAGCGAGCAGTACTTC. It encodes CASSPPGVAGLSEQYF.

The chain is built from TRBV6-6 and TRBJ1-6; 9 nucleotides agree with TRBD1. CDR1 is MNHNY, CDR2 SVGAGI, per germline (reference sequence). The CDR3 extends over 14 amino acids. J was trimmed by 10 bases and V by 5 bases; bases with no gene match: 6. CDR3 in DNA: TGTGCCAGCAGTGATGGGACAGGGCGCTCACCCCTCCACTTT. This sequence encodes CASSDGTGRSPLHF.

The CDR3 DNA follows: TGTGCCAGCCGGGCCGTTACAGGGCTGGGTGAGCAGTTCTTC. Its translation is CASRAVTGLGEQFF. The chain carries TRBV6-5 and TRBJ2-1, with D possibly TRBD1 on 6 matching bases. The length of the CDR3 is 14 residues. Trimming cost V 8 bases and J 9 bases, with 20 bases left between them. Per the germline V gene, CDR1 is MNHEY and CDR2 is SVGAGI.

The genes are TRBV5-5 and TRBJ1-4; 8 positions agree with TRBD1. The CDR3 is 14 amino acids. Germline lookup yields CDR1 SGHKS and CDR2 YYEKEE (reference sequence). With V trimmed by 4 bases and J by 8 bases, 7 bases remained unmatched. The CDR3 loop is CASSLTGVGEKLFF. As DNA, the CDR3 is TGTGCCAGCAGCCTGACAGGGGTTGGAGAAAAACTGTTTTTT.

The rearrangement joins TRBV28 to TRBJ2-2, with 7 bases lining up with TRBD2. The CDR3 is 16 amino acids. With 6 bases clipped from V and 5 bases from J, the junction kept 12 bases outside the gene matches. Germline lookup yields CDR1 MDHEN and CDR2 SYDVKM. The CDR3 DNA follows: TGTGCCAGCAGCCGAACCGGGGGGTCTCCGACCGGGGAGCTGTTTTTT. Protein sequence: CASSRTGGSPTGELFF.

This clone appeared a few times. This chain links TRBV30 with TRBJ2-1; 8 positions agree with TRBD1. Germline V gives CDR1 GTSNPN, CDR2 SVGIG (reference sequence). V dropped 5 bases and J dropped 8; count of bases not matched to a gene: 8. This CDR3 has 13 residues. Here the CDR3 reads CAWDRGPTDEQFF. CDR3 DNA: TGTGCCTGGGACAGGGGCCCCACAGATGAGCAGTTCTTC.

The CDR3 protein is CASTEDRAGNTIYF. Written as DNA, the CDR3 is TGTGCCAGTACGGAAGACAGGGCTGGAAACACCATATATTTT. The rearrangement links TRBV6-5 to TRBJ1-3, with 7 bases identical to TRBD1. Losses at the gene ends were 9 bases for V and 2 bases for J; bases not matched to a gene: 7. CDR3 length: 14 residues. Per germline, CDR1 MNHEY and CDR2 SVGAGI.

V is TRBV7-8 and J is TRBJ2-1, with D possibly matching TRBD1 (6 bases). This CDR3 is built from 12 residues. CDR1 is SGHVS, CDR2 FQNEAQ, per germline. V gave up 11 bases and J gave up 5 bases, with 13 bases separating them. The CDR3 nucleotides are TGTGCCTCCCGGACAGCCGACAATGAGCAGTTCTTC. Translating gives CASRTADNEQFF.

This clone was counted only a few times. V gene TRBV5-1 combines with J gene TRBJ1-4, with 8 bases matching TRBD1. Trimming took 6 bases from V and 6 from J; bases not matched to a gene: 7. Germline assignment: CDR1 SGHRS and CDR2 YFSETQ. The CDR3 contains 14 residues. The CDR3 spells CASKRQGSDEKLFF. CDR3 nucleotide sequence: TGCGCCAGCAAGCGACAGGGGTCGGATGAAAAACTGTTTTTT. The full variable domain, with the rest looked up from reference TRBV5-1 and TRBJ1-4, is KAGVTQTPRYLIKTRGQQVTLSCSPISGHRSVSWYQQTPGQGLQFLFEYFSETQRNKGNFPGRFSGRQFSNSRSEMNVSTLELGDSALYLCASKRQGSDEKLFFGSGTQLSVL.

CDR3 nucleotide sequence: TGTGCCATCAGTGAGTCTACGACAGGGCACCAGCAGCATTTT. Its protein product is CAISESTTGHQQHF. The V call is TRBV10-3, the J call TRBJ1-5, with 7 bases aligning to TRBD1. CDR1 is ENHRY, CDR2 SYGVKD, per germline. With 0 bases clipped from V and 13 bases from J, the junction kept 9 bases outside the gene matches. This CDR3 contains 14 residues.

This clone has just one count. The same CDR3 can be traced to other DNA sequences in this sample. V gene TRBV5-6 combines with J gene TRBJ1-1; 7 nucleotides match TRBD1. V shed 5 bases and J 2 bases; nucleotides not matched to a gene: 9. The CDR3 is 15 amino acids. The germline V gene has CDR1 SGHDT and CDR2 YYEEEE. CDR3 sequence (DNA): TGTGCCAGCAGGTTCGGGACAGAATTTAACACTGAAGCTTTCTTT. Its translation is CASRFGTEFNTEAFF.

Concerning this clone itself: A read error may account for a junction end that differs from germline. CDR3 sequence reads: CASSFEGDREYGHTF. CDR3 sequence (DNA): TGTGCCAGCAGTTTCGAGGGGGACAGGGAGTATGGCCACACCTTC. This chain uses TRBV27 with TRBJ1-2; 9 bases map to TRBD1. The CDR3 is 15 residues long. Germline V gives CDR1 MNHEY, CDR2 SMNVEV (reference sequence).

This chain links TRBV7-2 with TRBJ1-5; 7 nucleotides align to TRBD1. Germline V CDR1 and CDR2: SGHTA, FQGNSA. The CDR3 contains 15 residues. V dropped 1 base and J dropped 6; count of bases not matched to a gene: 6. CDR3 sequence: CASSLGAGGFQPQHF. The CDR3 region has the DNA TGTGCCAGCAGCTTAGGCGCAGGGGGATTTCAGCCCCAGCATTTT.

Concerning this clone: Given a far larger clone just one base away, this is likely a sequencing read error. The gene calls are TRBV7-6 and TRBJ2-5; D remains unclear. This CDR3 contains 13 residues. Germline V CDR1 and CDR2: SGHVS, FNYEAQ. CDR3 sequence: CASSPWRGEIQYF. DNA for the CDR3: TGTGCCAGCAGCCCTTGGAGAGGAGAGATCCAGTACTTC. The variable domain in full, completed from reference TRBV7-6 and TRBJ2-5, reads GAGVSQSPRYKVTKRGQDVALRCDPISGHVSLYWYRQALGQGPEFLTYFNYEAQQDKSGLPNDRFSAERPEGSISTLTIQRTEQRDSAMYRCASSPWRGEIQYFGPGTRLLVL.

This clone has only a few counts. This chain connects TRBV25-1 to TRBJ1-1; D gene ambiguous. The ends were cut back, 0 bases at V and 7 bases at J, with 9 bases in the middle. Germline lookup yields CDR1 MGHDK and CDR2 SYGVNS. The CDR3 totals 13 residues. The CDR3 loop is CASSEYSSGEAFF. CDR3 coding DNA: TGTGCCAGCAGTGAATATTCGTCGGGTGAAGCTTTCTTT.

V gene TRBV27 combines with J gene TRBJ1-1; 7 bases map to TRBD1. The CDR3 runs to 13 residues. Germline values: CDR1 MNHEY, CDR2 SMNVEV (reference sequence). Trimming cost V 6 bases and J 4 bases; bases outside gene matches: 5. The CDR3 loop is CASSSQGVTEAFF. CDR3 coding DNA: TGTGCCAGCAGCTCTCAGGGGGTCACTGAAGCTTTCTTT.

J is TRBJ1-5 and V is TRBV7-9; the D gene is possibly TRBD1 (5 bases). Trimming removed 5 bases at V and 1 base at J, with 12 bases between. This CDR3 spans 15 amino acids. CDR1 and CDR2 from the germline V gene are SEHNR and FQNEAQ (reference sequence). The CDR3 bases are TGTGCCAGCAGCCCGGCTGGGGGGAGCAATCAGCCCCAGCATTTT. This codes for CASSPAGGSNQPQHF.

This chain links TRBV19 with TRBJ2-5, with a weak D call TRBD2 (6 bases). V was pared by 6 bases and J by 0 bases, with 8 bases between. Looked up from germline, CDR1 is LNHDA and CDR2 is SQIVND (reference sequence). The CDR3 contains 13 residues. The CDR3 coding sequence is TGTGCCAGTAGAGGGAGGTACCAAGAGACCCAGTACTTC. This encodes CASRGRYQETQYF.

The gene calls are TRBV4-2 and TRBJ2-1; maybe TRBD1 (5 bases). This CDR3 comprises 13 residues. Germline lookup yields CDR1 LGHNA and CDR2 YNFKEQ. Deletions cut 0 bases from V and 9 bases from J, with 9 bases between. The CDR3 DNA sequence: TGTGCCAGCAGCCAAGACAGGGCCTTTGAGCAGTTCTTC. Translating it yields CASSQDRAFEQFF.

The chain joins TRBV7-8 to TRBJ1-5, with TRBD1 as a possible D gene (6 bases). V was pared by 2 bases and J by 9 bases, with 20 bases between. This CDR3 is built from 16 residues. From germline, CDR1 is SGHVS and CDR2 FQNEAQ. The CDR3 sequence: CASSLLGGAPPGPQHF. As DNA, the CDR3 is TGTGCCAGCAGCTTACTAGGGGGGGCCCCGCCAGGGCCCCAGCATTTT.

The count of this clone is one. CDR3 residues: CSVSSAISYEQYF. The DNA for the CDR3 is TGCAGCGTGTCTAGCGCGATTAGCTACGAGCAGTACTTC. The V and J genes are TRBV29-1 and TRBJ2-7, with TRBD2 as a possible D gene (6 bases). The CDR3 totals 13 residues. The V and J ends lost 6 bases and 3 bases respectively, with 15 bases between them. Germline CDR1 SQVTM, CDR2 ANQGSEA.

The chain employs TRBV27 and TRBJ2-5; 9 bases fit TRBD2. Germline values: CDR1 MNHEY, CDR2 SMNVEV (reference sequence). CDR3 size: 16 residues. V was pared by 6 bases and J by 3 bases, with 11 bases of the junction left unmatched. CDR3 region: CASSSFPTSGKETQYF. The DNA of the CDR3 is TGTGCCAGCAGCTCCTTCCCGACTAGCGGAAAAGAGACCCAGTACTTC.